This TCR beta chain originates from a study of CD8 T cells in ankylosing spondylitis. This clonotype was counted at least ten times. Antigen specificity is unknown. Each CDR3 protein gets one entry after TCRdb re-called the 5' RACE reads with MiXCR. The sample lists 450,000 to 550,000 distinct CDR3 sequences; under 5.5% were seen once. Whole-study findings and limits: Seven to nine highly homologous variants made up a TCR beta motif that seemed to typify ankylosing spondylitis blood.

Material for sequencing was blood, either unsorted or a sorted T cell fraction (not recorded which). The receptor's source is a male donor with ankylosing spondylitis.

In nucleotides, the CDR3 is TGTGCCAGCAGCGTATCTAGCGGGGGACCTACAGAGACCCAGTACTTC. Amino acids: CASSVSSGGPTETQYF. The V and J genes are TRBV9 and TRBJ2-5; 10 bases fit TRBD2. The CDR3 extends over 16 amino acids. Germline CDR1 is SGDLS and CDR2 is YYNGEE. Germline trimming cut 1 base from V and 4 bases from J; bases unmatched to any gene: 7.